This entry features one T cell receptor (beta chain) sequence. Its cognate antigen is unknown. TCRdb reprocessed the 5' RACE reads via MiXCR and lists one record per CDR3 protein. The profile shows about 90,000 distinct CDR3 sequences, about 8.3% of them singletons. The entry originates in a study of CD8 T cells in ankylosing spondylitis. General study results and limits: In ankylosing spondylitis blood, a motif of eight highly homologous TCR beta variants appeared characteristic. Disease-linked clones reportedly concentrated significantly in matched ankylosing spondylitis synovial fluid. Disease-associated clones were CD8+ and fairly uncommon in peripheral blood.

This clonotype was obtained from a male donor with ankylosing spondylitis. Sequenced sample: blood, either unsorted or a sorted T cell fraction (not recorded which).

The CDR3 sequence is CASSLTGESYNEQFF. CDR3 nucleotide sequence: TGTGCCAGCAGCCTGACAGGGGAATCCTACAATGAGCAGTTCTTC. This chain connects TRBV13 to TRBJ2-1, with 8 positions matching TRBD1. J was trimmed by 1 base and V by 5 bases; bases with no gene match: 4. The CDR3 contains 15 residues. The germline gives CDR1 PRHDT, CDR2 FYEKMQ (reference sequence).